This T cell receptor beta chain was recovered during a study of post-analysis software for immune sequencing data. Across the study: Relapsing-remitting, secondary progressive and progressive-relapsing multiple sclerosis courses were included. Broader study findings: TRBV5-6, TRBV5-1 and TRBV20-1 were among 4 or 5 TRBV segments more frequent in patients than controls. F measure grouped same-batch samples tightly together. People with multiple sclerosis had a significantly lower normalized Chao1 diversity than controls did.

Libraries were made from TCR beta cDNA, and they carried unique molecular identifiers. Around 460,000 cDNA molecules came from 1 to 10 million T cells. TCRdb passed the PCR reads through MiXCR, listing each CDR3 protein once. The table lists a few hundred thousand distinct CDR3 sequences, approximately 33% of them singletons, with around 15% in the top ten. This clonotype turned up a few times. Its target is not known. The length of the CDR3 is 15 residues. Germline lookup yields CDR1 MNHEY and CDR2 SVGAGI. Sequencing was done on a sample of blood. The TCR was taken from a girl under 18 with multiple sclerosis. The J gene is TRBJ2-4, the V gene TRBV6-5, with 8 positions matching TRBD1. TRBJ2-7 matches the DNA end more closely, so the J call is doubtful. CDR3 coding DNA: TGTGCCAGCAGTTACTCTAGTGGACAGGGCGGCGAGCAGTACTTC. It is translated as CASSYSSGQGGEQYF.